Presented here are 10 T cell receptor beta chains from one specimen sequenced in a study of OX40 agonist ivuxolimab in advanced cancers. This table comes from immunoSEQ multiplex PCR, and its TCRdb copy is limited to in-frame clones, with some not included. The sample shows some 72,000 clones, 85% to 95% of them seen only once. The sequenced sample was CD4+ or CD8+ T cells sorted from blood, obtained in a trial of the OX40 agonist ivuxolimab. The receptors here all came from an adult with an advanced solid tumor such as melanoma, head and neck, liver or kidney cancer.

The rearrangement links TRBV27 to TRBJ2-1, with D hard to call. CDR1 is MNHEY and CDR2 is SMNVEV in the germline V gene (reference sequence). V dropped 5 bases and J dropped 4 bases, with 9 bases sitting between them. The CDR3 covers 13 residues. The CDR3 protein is CASSPARYNEQFF. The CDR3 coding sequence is TGTGCCAGCAGTCCGGCCCGATACAATGAGCAGTTCTTC.

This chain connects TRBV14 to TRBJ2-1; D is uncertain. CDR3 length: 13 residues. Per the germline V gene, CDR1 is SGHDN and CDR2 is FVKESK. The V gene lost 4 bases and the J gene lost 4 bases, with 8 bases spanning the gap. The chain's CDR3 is CASSPTLYNEQFF. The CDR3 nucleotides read TGTGCCAGCAGCCCGACCTTATACAATGAGCAGTTCTTC.

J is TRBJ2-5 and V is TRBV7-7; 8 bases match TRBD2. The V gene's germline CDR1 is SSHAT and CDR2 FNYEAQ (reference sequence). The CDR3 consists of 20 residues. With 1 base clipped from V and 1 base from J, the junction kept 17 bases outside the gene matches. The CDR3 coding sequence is TGTGCCAGCAGCTTAGGCGGAGAATGGCGGGGGGACGACCGCCAAGAGACCCAGTACTTC. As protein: CASSLGGEWRGDDRQETQYF.

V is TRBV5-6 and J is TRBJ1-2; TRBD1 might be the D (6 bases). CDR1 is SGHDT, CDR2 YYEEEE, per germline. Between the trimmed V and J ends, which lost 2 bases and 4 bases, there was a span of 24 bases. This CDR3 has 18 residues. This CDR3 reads CASSLFPPGQRTGYGYTF. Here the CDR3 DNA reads TGTGCCAGCAGCTTATTCCCACCTGGACAGCGGACGGGCTATGGCTACACCTTC.

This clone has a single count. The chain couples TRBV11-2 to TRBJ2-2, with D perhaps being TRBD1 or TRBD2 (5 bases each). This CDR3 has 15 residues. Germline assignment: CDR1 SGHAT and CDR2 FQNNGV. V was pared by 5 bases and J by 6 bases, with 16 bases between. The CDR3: CASSQSRLGAGELFF. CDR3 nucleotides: TGTGCCAGCAGCCAATCTCGCCTGGGGGCCGGGGAGCTGTTTTTT.

The CDR3 DNA sequence: TGCGCCAGCAGCCATCCCGGGACAGGGGGAATGAACACCGGGGAGCTGTTTTTT. It encodes CASSHPGTGGMNTGELFF. The chain is built from TRBV4-1 and TRBJ2-2, with TRBD1 matching 11 bases. The CDR3 has 18 amino acids. V dropped 3 bases and J dropped 1; count of bases not matched to a gene: 7. Germline CDR1 is MGHRA and CDR2 is YSYEKL.

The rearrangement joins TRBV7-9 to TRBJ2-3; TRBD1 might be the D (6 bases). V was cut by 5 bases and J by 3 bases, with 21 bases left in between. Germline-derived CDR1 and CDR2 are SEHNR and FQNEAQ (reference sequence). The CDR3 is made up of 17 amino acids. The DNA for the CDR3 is TGTGCCAGCAGCCCTAGTCTGGTGGGGGCAGGGACAGATACGCAGTATTTT. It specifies CASSPSLVGAGTDTQYF.

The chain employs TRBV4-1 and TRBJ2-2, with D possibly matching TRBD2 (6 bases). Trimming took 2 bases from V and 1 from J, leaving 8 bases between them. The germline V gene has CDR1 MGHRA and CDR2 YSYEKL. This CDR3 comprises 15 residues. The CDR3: CASSQSEGNTGELFF. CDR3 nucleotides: TGCGCCAGCAGCCAATCGGAGGGGAACACCGGGGAGCTGTTTTTT.

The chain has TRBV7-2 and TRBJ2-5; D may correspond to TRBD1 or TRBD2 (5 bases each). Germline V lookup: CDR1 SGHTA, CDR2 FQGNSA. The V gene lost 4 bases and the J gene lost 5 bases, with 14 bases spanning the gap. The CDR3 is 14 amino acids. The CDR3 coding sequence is TGTGCCAGCAGCTCCGGGACGACTTGGGAGACCCAGTACTTC. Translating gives CASSSGTTWETQYF. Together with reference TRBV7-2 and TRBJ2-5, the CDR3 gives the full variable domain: GAGVSQSPSNKVTEKGKDVELRCDPISGHTALYWYRQSLGQGLEFLIYFQGNSAPDKSGLPSDRFSAERTGGSVSTLTIQRTQQEDSAVYLCASSSGTTWETQYFGPGTRLLVL.

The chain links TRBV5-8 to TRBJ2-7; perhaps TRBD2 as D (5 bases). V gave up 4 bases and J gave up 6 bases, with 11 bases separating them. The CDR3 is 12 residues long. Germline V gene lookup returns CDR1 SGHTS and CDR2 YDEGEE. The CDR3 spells CASSPSGFEQYF. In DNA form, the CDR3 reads TGTGCCAGCAGCCCGTCGGGGTTCGAGCAGTACTTC. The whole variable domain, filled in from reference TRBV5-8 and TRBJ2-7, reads EAGVTQSPTHLIKTRGQQATLRCSPISGHTSVYWYQQALGLGLQFLLWYDEGEERNRGNFPPRFSGRQFPNYSSELNVNALELEDSALYLCASSPSGFEQYFGPGTRLTVT.